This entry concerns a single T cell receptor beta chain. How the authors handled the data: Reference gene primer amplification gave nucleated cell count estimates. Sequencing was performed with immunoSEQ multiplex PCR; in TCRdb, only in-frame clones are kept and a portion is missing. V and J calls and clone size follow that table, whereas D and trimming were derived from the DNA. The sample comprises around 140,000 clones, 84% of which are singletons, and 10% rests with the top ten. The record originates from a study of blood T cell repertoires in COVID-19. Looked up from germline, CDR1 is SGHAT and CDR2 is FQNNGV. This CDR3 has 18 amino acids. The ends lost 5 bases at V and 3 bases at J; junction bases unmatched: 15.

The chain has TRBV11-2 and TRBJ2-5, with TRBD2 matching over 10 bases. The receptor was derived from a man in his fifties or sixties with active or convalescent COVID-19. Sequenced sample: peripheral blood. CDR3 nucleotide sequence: TGTGCCAGCAGCCCATACAGGGGGTGGACTAGCGGAGAAGAGACCCAGTACTTC. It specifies CASSPYRGWTSGEETQYF.